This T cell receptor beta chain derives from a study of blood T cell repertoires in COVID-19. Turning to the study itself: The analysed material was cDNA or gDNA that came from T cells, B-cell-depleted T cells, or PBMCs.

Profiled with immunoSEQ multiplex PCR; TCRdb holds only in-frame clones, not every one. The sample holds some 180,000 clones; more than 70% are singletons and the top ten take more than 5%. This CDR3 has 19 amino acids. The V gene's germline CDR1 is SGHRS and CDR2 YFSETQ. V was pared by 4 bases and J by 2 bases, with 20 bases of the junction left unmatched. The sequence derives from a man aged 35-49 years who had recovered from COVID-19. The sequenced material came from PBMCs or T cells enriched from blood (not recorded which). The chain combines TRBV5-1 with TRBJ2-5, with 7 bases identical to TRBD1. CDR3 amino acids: CASSPKYRDRNNLQETQYF. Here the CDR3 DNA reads TGCGCCAGCAGCCCGAAGTACCGGGACAGAAACAACCTACAAGAGACCCAGTACTTC. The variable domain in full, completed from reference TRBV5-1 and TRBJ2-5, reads KAGVTQTPRYLIKTRGQQVTLSCSPISGHRSVSWYQQTPGQGLQFLFEYFSETQRNKGNFPGRFSGRQFSNSRSEMNVSTLELGDSALYLCASSPKYRDRNNLQETQYFGPGTRLLVL.